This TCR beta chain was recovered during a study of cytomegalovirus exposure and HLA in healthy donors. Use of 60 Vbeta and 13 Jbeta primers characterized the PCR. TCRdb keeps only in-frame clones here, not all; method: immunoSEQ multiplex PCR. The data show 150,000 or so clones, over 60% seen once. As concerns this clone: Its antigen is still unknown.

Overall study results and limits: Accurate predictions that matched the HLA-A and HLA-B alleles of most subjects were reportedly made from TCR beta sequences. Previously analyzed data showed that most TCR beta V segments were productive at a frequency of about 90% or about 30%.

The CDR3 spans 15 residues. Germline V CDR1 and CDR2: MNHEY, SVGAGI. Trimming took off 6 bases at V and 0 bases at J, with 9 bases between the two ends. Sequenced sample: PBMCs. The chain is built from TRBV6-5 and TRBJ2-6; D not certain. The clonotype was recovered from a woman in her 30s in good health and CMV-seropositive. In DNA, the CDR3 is TGTGCCAGCAGACGCGAGAGCTCTGGGGCCAACGTCCTGACTTTC. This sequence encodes CASRRESSGANVLTF.